Following are 28 T cell receptor beta chains from one sample sequenced in a study of T cells in Graves' hyperthyroidism and ophthalmopathy (dated by TCRdb to between 2018 and 2021). Preparation of the library involved multiplex PCR. The sample was run on an Illumina HiSeq 2000. The TCR beta CDR3 regions were amplified from the RNA transcripts. The TCR CDR3 was subjected to a first round of RT-PCR using the HTBI primer set and the Qiagen OneStep RT-PCR kit. The public reads were quality trimmed at Q25 with fastp and then assembled into clones with MiXCR by TCRdb, keeping productive beta chains. Each CDR3 protein appears once, grouped with its most common genes and DNA. The sample profile shows fewer than 650,000 distinct CDR3 sequences; 14% of them were found once. The top ten clones comprise around 7% of the sample. What was sequenced was blood. Source of these receptors: a woman under 30 with Graves' ophthalmopathy.

There are a few counts of this clonotype. This chain joins TRBV5-6 and TRBJ2-3; 12 bases align to TRBD1. Germline V lookup: CDR1 SGHDT, CDR2 YYEEEE. J was trimmed by 5 bases and V by 4 bases; bases with no gene match: 5. There are 15 residues in the CDR3. DNA of the CDR3: TGTGCCAGCAGCGTGGGACAGGGGGCGCGAGATACGCAGTATTTT. Its protein product is CASSVGQGARDTQYF.

The chain is built from TRBV7-9 and TRBJ2-3, with TRBD1 as a possible D gene (6 bases). Germline lookup yields CDR1 SEHNR and CDR2 FQNEAQ (reference sequence). CDR3 size: 16 residues. Trimming took 5 bases from V and 0 from J, leaving 15 bases between them. In nucleotides, the CDR3 is TGTGCCAGCAGCGAACCTCAGGGGACCAGCACAGATACGCAGTATTTT. This codes for CASSEPQGTSTDTQYF.

At least ten counts were recorded for this clonotype. The rearrangement joins TRBV13 to TRBJ2-1, with 10 bases matching TRBD2. The V gene's germline CDR1 is PRHDT and CDR2 FYEKMQ (reference sequence). The CDR3 spans 17 residues. V was clipped by 0 bases and J by 4 bases; unmatched bases: 6. Written as DNA, the CDR3 is TGTGCCAGCAGCTTAGGGGCTAGCGGGAGCCGTTACAATGAGCAGTTCTTC. This gives the protein CASSLGASGSRYNEQFF.

The table lists this clonotype with many counts. The chain uses TRBV2 and TRBJ2-3, with 7 bases identical to TRBD2. The germline gives CDR1 SNHLY, CDR2 FYNNEI. This CDR3 has 15 amino acids. The V and J ends lost 6 bases and 0 bases, in that order; junction bases with no gene match: 6. The CDR3 region is CASRRLAESTDTQYF. The CDR3 DNA is TGTGCCAGCAGACGACTAGCAGAAAGCACAGATACGCAGTATTTT.

The chain recombines TRBV9 with TRBJ1-2; possibly TRBD1 for D (6 bases). V shed 3 bases and J shed 5 bases, with 17 bases lying between them. The length of the CDR3 is 15 residues. Germline V gene sequence: CDR1 SGDLS, CDR2 YYNGEE. The CDR3 region is CASSDRDTGAYGYTF. The DNA for the CDR3 is TGTGCCAGCAGCGACCGGGACACAGGCGCGTATGGCTACACCTTC.

The chain combines TRBV15 with TRBJ1-2; D is unclear. CDR3 size: 14 residues. CDR1 and CDR2 (germline): LNHNV, YYDKDF (reference sequence). Trimming took off 0 bases at V and 6 bases at J, with 11 bases between the two ends. This CDR3 reads CATSRDRSPHGYTF. The CDR3 DNA reads as TGTGCCACCAGCAGAGATCGGTCACCCCATGGCTACACCTTC.

Ten or more counts support this clonotype. The chain combines TRBV18 with TRBJ2-3, with D possibly matching TRBD2 (5 bases). Per the germline V gene, CDR1 is KGHSH and CDR2 is LQKENI. V dropped 3 bases and J dropped 4 bases, with 11 bases sitting between them. The CDR3 consists of 14 residues. The CDR3, as DNA: TGTGCCAGCTCACCCACGGGCGGGTCAGATACGCAGTATTTT. Translating gives CASSPTGGSDTQYF.

In its sample, this clonotype was seen a few times. A much larger clone lies one base from this, so it may be a read error. The V gene is TRBV11-2, the J gene TRBJ1-1; 9 bases map to TRBD1. The CDR3 is 14 amino acids. Germline V gene data show CDR1 as SGHAT and CDR2 as FQNNGV. V lost 6 bases to trimming and J lost 3 bases; unmatched junction nucleotides: 5. CDR3 bases: TGTGCCAGCAGGGACAGGGGCCGACACACTGAAGCTTTCTTT. It codes for CASRDRGRHTEAFF.

The CDR3 reads CASSLGFGDTDTQYF. The CDR3 region has the DNA TGTGCCAGCAGTTTAGGGTTCGGAGACACAGATACGCAGTATTTT. The chain couples TRBV28 to TRBJ2-3; D remains ambiguous. In germline, CDR1 is MDHEN, CDR2 SYDVKM. V was pared by 2 bases and J by 2 bases, with 11 bases between. The CDR3 consists of 15 residues. The whole variable domain, remainder taken from reference TRBV28 and TRBJ2-3, is DVKVTQSSRYLVKRTGEKVFLECVQDMDHENMFWYRQDPGLGLRLIYFSYDVKMKEKGDIPEGYSVSREKKERFSLILESASTNQTSMYLCASSLGFGDTDTQYFGPGTRLTVL.

This clonotype occurred many times. The chain joins TRBV7-2 to TRBJ1-1; D is possibly TRBD1 (6 bases). Germline V CDR1 and CDR2: SGHTA, FQGNSA. V dropped 0 bases and J dropped 2 bases, with 7 bases sitting between them. The CDR3 has 14 amino acids. In DNA, the CDR3 is TGTGCCAGCAGCTTAGCGGGGACAAACACTGAAGCTTTCTTT. This gives the protein CASSLAGTNTEAFF.

CDR3 region: CASSSILGTRDGTDTQYF. The CDR3 bases are TGTGCCAGCAGCTCCATTTTGGGTACGCGGGATGGAACAGATACGCAGTATTTT. The genes are TRBV5-6 and TRBJ2-3; maybe TRBD2 (6 bases). From germline, CDR1 is SGHDT and CDR2 YYEEEE. Trimming removed 3 bases at V and 3 bases at J, with 23 bases between. CDR3 length equals 18 residues. Looking up the rest from reference TRBV5-6 and TRBJ2-3 gives the full variable domain: DAGVTQSPTHLIKTRGQQVTLRCSPKSGHDTVSWYQQALGQGPQFIFQYYEEEERQRGNFPDRFSGHQFPNYSSELNVNALLLGDSALYLCASSSILGTRDGTDTQYFGPGTRLTVL.

This clonotype was counted ten times or more. The genes are TRBV9 and TRBJ2-5, with D tentatively TRBD1 (5 bases). V lost 0 bases, J lost 3 bases, and 12 bases lay in between. This CDR3 has 15 amino acids. Germline lookup yields CDR1 SGDLS and CDR2 YYNGEE. The DNA of the CDR3 is TGTGCCAGCAGCGTAGCCCCGACAGACAAAGAGACCCAGTACTTC. It specifies CASSVAPTDKETQYF.

The chain carries TRBV14 and TRBJ2-7, with 11 bases fitting TRBD2. The CDR3 is made up of 14 amino acids. Germline CDR1 is SGHDN and CDR2 is FVKESK. J lost 3 bases, V lost 5 bases, and 3 bases had no gene match. Here the CDR3 reads CASSILAGDYEQYF. DNA for the CDR3: TGTGCCAGCAGCATACTAGCGGGAGACTACGAGCAGTACTTC.

This clonotype turned up a few times. The V call is TRBV19, the J call TRBJ2-2; weak D call: TRBD1 (5 bases). V lost 7 bases, J lost 1 base, and 13 bases lay in between. The CDR3 is 15 residues long. Germline V lookup: CDR1 LNHDA, CDR2 SQIVND (reference sequence). The CDR3 reads CASNPYRLNTGELFF. As DNA, the CDR3 is TGTGCCAGTAATCCTTACAGGCTGAACACCGGGGAGCTGTTTTTT.

As for this clonotype: This sequence may be a read error, since a much larger clone differs from it by one base. The V and J genes are TRBV7-2 and TRBJ2-5; TRBD1 matches 8 bases. Germline CDR1 reads SGHTA; CDR2 reads FQGNSA. This CDR3 is built from 16 residues. The CDR3: CAGSFGQGQYRGTQYF. The CDR3 DNA reads TGTGCCGGCAGCTTCGGACAGGGACAATACCGGGGGACCCAGTACTTC.

This chain joins TRBV27 and TRBJ1-5; 9 bases map to TRBD1. V lost 6 bases, J lost 6 bases, and 12 bases stayed unmatched. The CDR3 runs to 16 residues. In germline, CDR1 is MNHEY, CDR2 SMNVEV (reference sequence). The CDR3 reads CASSPSGTGRGQPQHF. The CDR3, as DNA: TGTGCCAGCAGCCCCAGTGGGACAGGGAGGGGTCAGCCCCAGCATTTT.

This clonotype was detected only a few times. V and J are TRBV12-3 or TRBV12-4 and TRBJ1-6; D is undetermined. There are 14 residues in the CDR3. V was shortened by 2 bases and J by 7 bases, with 9 bases between the two germline ends. This CDR3 is CASSLNDRNSPLHF. DNA for the CDR3: TGTGCCAGCAGTTTAAATGATCGGAATTCACCCCTCCACTTT.

The V gene is TRBV7-9, the J gene TRBJ1-5, with D maybe TRBD1 (5 bases). The germline CDR1 and CDR2 sequences are SEHNR and FQNEAQ (reference sequence). V gave up 4 bases and J gave up 0 bases, with 16 bases separating them. The CDR3 runs 17 residues. The CDR3, as DNA: TGTGCCAGCAGCTGGGTCGGGTCAGGGTATAGCAATCAGCCCCAGCATTTT. This gives the protein CASSWVGSGYSNQPQHF.

This clonotype was detected many times. The chain joins TRBV7-2 to TRBJ2-1; 8 bases are shared with TRBD2. CDR3 size: 14 residues. Unmatched junction bases numbered 4, after V lost 1 base and J lost 8 bases. Germline-derived CDR1 and CDR2 are SGHTA and FQGNSA. CDR3 in amino acids: CASSLVAGRDEQFF. As DNA, the CDR3 is TGTGCCAGCAGCTTAGTAGCGGGGCGGGATGAGCAGTTCTTC.

The J gene is TRBJ1-5, the V gene TRBV19; a possible D gene is TRBD1 (5 bases). V was clipped by 6 bases and J by 6 bases, with 12 bases between them. The V gene's germline CDR1 is LNHDA and CDR2 SQIVND (reference sequence). The CDR3 covers 13 residues. In DNA form, the CDR3 reads TGTGCCAGTAGCGTTAGGGGAGCTCAGCCCCAGCATTTT. Encoded protein: CASSVRGAQPQHF.

This clonotype occurred many times. This chain joins TRBV5-6 and TRBJ1-2, with TRBD1 identical over 7 bases. The CDR3 contains 14 residues. Germline values: CDR1 SGHDT, CDR2 YYEEEE. V lost 4 bases to trimming and J lost 7 bases; unmatched junction nucleotides: 10. The CDR3 nucleotides are TGTGCCAGCAGCATAGGGGGCGCAGAGTCTGGCTACACCTTC. This sequence encodes CASSIGGAESGYTF.

The sample holds many counts of this clonotype. The V and J genes are TRBV7-2 and TRBJ2-2; D unresolved. Germline CDR1 SGHTA, CDR2 FQGNSA. The CDR3 extends over 15 amino acids. V was shortened by 2 bases and J by 7 bases, with 14 bases between the two germline ends. The CDR3 is CASSLTLLTGGELFF. CDR3 DNA sequence: TGTGCCAGCAGCTTAACGCTATTGACGGGCGGGGAGCTGTTTTTT.

This clonotype was seen ten or more times. The chain joins TRBV6-1 to TRBJ2-1, with 10 bases identical to TRBD2. Germline V gene sequence: CDR1 MNHNS, CDR2 SASEGT. V trimming: 5 bases; J trimming: 0 bases; junction bases outside the gene matches: 4. The CDR3 runs to 16 residues. CDR3 sequence: CASSLLAGDSYNEQFF. The CDR3 DNA reads TGTGCCAGCAGTCTTCTAGCGGGAGACTCCTACAATGAGCAGTTCTTC.

In this sample, this clonotype turned up many times. V gene TRBV27 combines with J gene TRBJ2-1; 11 nucleotides agree with TRBD2. This CDR3 comprises 18 residues. Per the germline V gene, CDR1 is MNHEY and CDR2 is SMNVEV (reference sequence). V was clipped by 3 bases and J by 0 bases; unmatched bases: 7. The CDR3 DNA is TGTGCCAGCAGTTTTAGTGCGACTAGCGGGAACTCCTACAATGAGCAGTTCTTC. It yields the protein CASSFSATSGNSYNEQFF.

This clonotype was counted many times. This chain joins TRBV28 and TRBJ2-1, with a possible D match to TRBD1 (6 bases). The CDR3 extends over 16 amino acids. Looked up from germline, CDR1 is MDHEN and CDR2 is SYDVKM. Trimming took 7 bases from V and 10 from J, leaving 26 bases between them. CDR3 residues: CASIASTGLRGTEQFF. CDR3 in DNA: TGTGCCAGCATCGCTTCAACGGGCCTGAGGGGGACAGAGCAGTTCTTC.

The table lists this clonotype with many counts. This chain links TRBV20-1 with TRBJ2-5; no definite D call. CDR3 length: 16 residues. Germline V gene sequence: CDR1 DFQATT, CDR2 SNEGSKA (reference sequence). V was pared by 0 bases and J by 3 bases, with 17 bases between. The CDR3 DNA is TGCAGTGCTAGAGATCGGTTTGGCGAAAGGAAAGAGACCCAGTACTTC. Encoded protein: CSARDRFGERKETQYF.

This clonotype was observed many times. The CDR3: CASSRGEGPYEQYF. DNA for the CDR3: TGTGCCAGCAGCCGCGGGGAGGGACCCTACGAGCAGTACTTC. The chain is built from TRBV7-2 and TRBJ2-7; TRBD2 agrees at 7 bases. Germline values: CDR1 SGHTA, CDR2 FQGNSA. Unmatched junction bases numbered 6, after V lost 5 bases and J lost 2 bases. This CDR3 is 14 amino acids long.

This clonotype was picked up many times. The gene calls are TRBV27 and TRBJ2-1; D is unclear. CDR1 MNHEY and CDR2 SMNVEV come from the germline V gene (reference sequence). The CDR3 has 14 residues. V was clipped by 7 bases and J by 4 bases, with 14 bases between them. DNA for the CDR3: TGTGCCAGCAAGGGTCCATTTGATTACAATGAGCAGTTCTTC. As protein: CASKGPFDYNEQFF.